These 18 T cell receptor beta chains share one sample of origin, sequenced in a study of response to subunit inactivated influenza vaccine. TCRdb reanalysed the RT-PCR reads using MiXCR and keeps one entry per CDR3 protein. The data contain more than 550,000 distinct CDR3 sequences, approximately 10% of them singletons. Sequences were derived from PBMCs from blood, sampled on the day of vaccination. Receptor source: a man between 45 and 60 years old who received an inactivated influenza vaccine.

This clonotype appeared many times. This sequence joins TRBV24-1 and TRBJ2-3; D remains ambiguous. CDR3 length equals 14 residues. V lost 4 bases to trimming and J lost 2 bases, with 9 bases between them. Germline CDR1 reads KGHDR; CDR2 reads SFDVKD. CDR3 loop: CATSDDGFTDTQYF. CDR3 coding DNA: TGTGCCACCAGTGACGACGGATTCACAGATACGCAGTATTTT.

The rearrangement joins TRBV5-6 to TRBJ2-1; 7 positions agree with TRBD2. The V segment lost 0 bases and the J segment 7 bases; nucleotides outside the gene matches: 7. The V gene's germline CDR1 is SGHDT and CDR2 YYEEEE. This CDR3 has 15 residues. CDR3 bases: TGTGCCAGCAGCTTGGTAGTTGGCGGGAGAAATGAGCAGTTCTTC. It yields the protein CASSLVVGGRNEQFF.

The CDR3, as DNA: TGTGCCAGCAATCGGGACAGGGACGATGAGCAGTTCTTC. This gives the protein CASNRDRDDEQFF. The chain has TRBV28 and TRBJ2-1, with 9 bases matching TRBD1. Losses at the gene ends were 7 bases for V and 8 bases for J; bases not matched to a gene: 6. The CDR3 contains 13 residues. CDR1 is MDHEN, CDR2 SYDVKM, per germline. The full variable domain, with the rest looked up from reference TRBV28 and TRBJ2-1, is DVKVTQSSRYLVKRTGEKVFLECVQDMDHENMFWYRQDPGLGLRLIYFSYDVKMKEKGDIPEGYSVSREKKERFSLILESASTNQTSMYLCASNRDRDDEQFFGPGTRLTVL.

The chain is built from TRBV5-1 and TRBJ1-1, with 7 bases identical to TRBD1. This CDR3 has 14 amino acids. With V trimmed by 5 bases and J by 1 base, 5 bases remained unmatched. Germline V gives CDR1 SGHRS, CDR2 YFSETQ. In DNA form, the CDR3 reads TGCGCCAGCAGAGAACAGGGGCCGAACACTGAAGCTTTCTTT. Residues: CASREQGPNTEAFF.

This clonotype has a handful of counts. This chain uses TRBV5-1 with TRBJ2-1, with 8 bases that match TRBD1. The CDR3 runs 15 residues. In germline, CDR1 is SGHRS, CDR2 YFSETQ. Losses at the gene ends were 4 bases for V and 3 bases for J; bases not matched to a gene: 6. The CDR3 DNA sequence: TGCGCCAGCAGCACCGGGACAGGCGTCTACAATGAGCAGTTCTTC. Translation gives CASSTGTGVYNEQFF. Variable domain in full (rest from reference TRBV5-1 and TRBJ2-1): KAGVTQTPRYLIKTRGQQVTLSCSPISGHRSVSWYQQTPGQGLQFLFEYFSETQRNKGNFPGRFSGRQFSNSRSEMNVSTLELGDSALYLCASSTGTGVYNEQFFGPGTRLTVL.

The V call is TRBV20-1, the J call TRBJ2-7, with TRBD1 matching 9 bases. The germline CDR1 and CDR2 sequences are DFQATT and SNEGSKA (reference sequence). The CDR3 consists of 12 residues. The trim removed 6 bases at V and 5 bases at J, leaving 5 bases unmatched. Here the CDR3 DNA reads TGCAGTGCCACGGACAGGGGACACGAGCAGTACTTC. It translates to CSATDRGHEQYF.

Many counts were recorded for this clonotype. The chain carries TRBV12-3 or TRBV12-4 and TRBJ2-7, with D possibly being TRBD2 (6 bases). Trimming removed 3 bases at V and 7 bases at J, with 10 bases between. This CDR3 spans 12 amino acids. CDR3 in amino acids: CASSFAGREQYF. For the CDR3, the DNA is TGTGCCAGCAGTTTCGCGGGGAGGGAGCAGTACTTC.

This clonotype was seen a few times. This chain connects TRBV6-1 to TRBJ2-1, with D possibly TRBD2 on 5 matching bases. The CDR3 sequence is 13 residues long. Trimming removed 6 bases from V and 6 bases from J, with 12 bases in between. The V gene's germline CDR1 is MNHNS and CDR2 SASEGT. CDR3 protein: CASSNGLLNEQFF. The CDR3 bases are TGTGCCAGCAGCAACGGACTCCTCAATGAGCAGTTCTTC.

The V gene is TRBV7-8, the J gene TRBJ2-3; TRBD2 agrees at 8 bases. CDR1 and CDR2 from the germline V gene are SGHVS and FQNEAQ. This CDR3 is 16 amino acids long. The V and J ends lost 4 bases and 1 base, in that order; junction bases with no gene match: 7. CDR3 bases: TGTGCCAGCAGCTCCATAGCGGGAAGCGGCACAGATACGCAGTATTTT. The encoded protein is CASSSIAGSGTDTQYF.

The table lists this clonotype with a few counts. The chain couples TRBV7-9 to TRBJ2-1, with TRBD2 matching over 12 bases. Trimming at V came to 3 bases and at J to 10 bases, leaving 7 bases not matched to a gene. CDR3 size: 15 residues. CDR1 is SEHNR, CDR2 FQNEAQ, per germline (reference sequence). As DNA, the CDR3 is TGTGCCAGCAGCTTCGAGACTAGCGGGAGCCTGGAGCAGTTCTTC. It codes for CASSFETSGSLEQFF.

This chain joins TRBV12-3 or TRBV12-4 and TRBJ2-5; tentatively, D is TRBD2 (5 bases). This CDR3 comprises 14 residues. V lost 2 bases and J lost 7, with 14 bases in between. CDR3 loop: CASSLTSGSGTQYF. As DNA, the CDR3 is TGTGCCAGCAGTTTAACATCGGGGTCAGGGACCCAGTACTTC.

The chain combines TRBV10-3 with TRBJ2-5; D possibly corresponds to TRBD2 (6 bases). The CDR3 runs to 17 residues. V dropped 2 bases and J dropped 10 bases, with 26 bases sitting between them. Germline V gene data show CDR1 as ENHRY and CDR2 as SYGVKD. The CDR3 DNA sequence: TGTGCCATCAGTGAGGCGGGGACGCCTACCCTGGAACGGAGCCAGTACTTC. This codes for CAISEAGTPTLERSQYF.

This clonotype was seen repeatedly, ten times or more. The rearrangement joins TRBV20-1 to TRBJ2-7, with D tentatively TRBD1 (6 bases). Germline CDR1 and CDR2: DFQATT and SNEGSKA (reference sequence). This CDR3 comprises 14 residues. V was pared by 5 bases and J by 4 bases, with 18 bases between. The CDR3 nucleotides are TGCAGTGCTGACCCCGGGACAATCTTGTACGAGCAGTACTTC. Amino acid sequence: CSADPGTILYEQYF.

This clonotype was counted many times. This rearrangement joins TRBV7-2 to TRBJ2-1; TRBD1 aligns across 8 bases. Germline CDR1 is SGHTA and CDR2 is FQGNSA. The length of the CDR3 is 12 residues. V was pared by 3 bases and J by 10 bases, with 2 bases of the junction left unmatched. The CDR3 DNA follows: TGTGCCAGCAGCTTCCCAGGGGGCGAGCAGTTCTTC. Its translation: CASSFPGGEQFF.

The chain has TRBV18 and TRBJ2-1; 14 nucleotides line up with TRBD2. The germline V gene has CDR1 KGHSH and CDR2 LQKENI. CDR3 size: 16 residues. Unmatched junction bases numbered 3, after V lost 3 bases and J lost 5 bases. The chain's CDR3 is CASSPGLAGVNNEQFF. CDR3 coding DNA: TGTGCCAGCTCACCGGGACTAGCGGGAGTGAACAATGAGCAGTTCTTC.

This clonotype was seen only a few times. The chain couples TRBV28 to TRBJ2-7; 10 bases match TRBD1. Germline trimming cut 6 bases from V and 3 bases from J; bases unmatched to any gene: 5. Germline loops: CDR1 MDHEN, CDR2 SYDVKM. The CDR3 is 14 amino acids. The CDR3 coding sequence is TGTGCCAGCAGGATGACAGGGGGCCTCTACGAGCAGTACTTC. It translates to CASRMTGGLYEQYF.

The table lists this clonotype with many counts. V and J are TRBV10-3 and TRBJ2-5, with a weak D call TRBD2 (5 bases). The CDR3 runs 12 residues. V was shortened by 9 bases and J by 3 bases, with 11 bases between the two germline ends. Germline assignment: CDR1 ENHRY and CDR2 SYGVKD. The CDR3 sequence is CAISAGKETQYF. The CDR3 coding sequence is TGTGCCATATCGGCCGGGAAAGAGACCCAGTACTTC.

This chain connects TRBV5-1 to TRBJ2-5; 7 bases line up with TRBD1. The germline gives CDR1 SGHRS, CDR2 YFSETQ. This CDR3 spans 14 amino acids. The V and J ends lost 3 bases and 4 bases, in that order; junction bases with no gene match: 6. CDR3 nucleotide sequence: TGCGCCAGCAGCTCCGGACAGGTTCGAGAGACCCAGTACTTC. It specifies CASSSGQVRETQYF.